The clone carrying this T cell receptor beta chain showed up just a few times. These data belong to a study of blood T cell repertoires in COVID-19. Background on the study: Both acute and convalescent COVID-19 samples were obtained from the United States, Italy and Spain. PBMCs, B-cell-depleted T cells, or T cells were the source of the cDNA or gDNA that made up the material.

With 6 bases removed from V and 1 base from J, the gap between germline ends came to 9 bases. The CDR3 length is 14 residues. Germline lookup yields CDR1 SGHTA and CDR2 FQGNSA. In assigning cohorts, the study relied on participant-reported clinical history. Original analysis: Nucleated cell number was recorded as an estimate derived from reference gene primer amplification. Sequenced by immunoSEQ multiplex PCR; TCRdb stores in-frame clones only, minus some. V and J calls and clone size are copied from that table; D and trimming were computed from the DNA. Among roughly 260,000 clones listed, approximately 90% were seen once.

This chain uses TRBV7-2 with TRBJ2-2; tentative D call: TRBD1 (6 bases). Sequenced: PBMCs or T cells enriched from blood (not recorded which). The origin of this receptor is a woman in her twenties or thirties with acute COVID-19. Here the CDR3 reads CASSSGQNTGELFF. CDR3 in DNA: TGTGCCAGCAGTTCGGGACAGAACACCGGGGAGCTGTTTTTT.